The 18 T cell receptor beta chains listed next were all sequenced from one sample in a study of cytomegalovirus exposure and HLA in healthy donors. Primers included in the PCR were 60 Vbeta and 13 Jbeta primers. The assay was immunoSEQ multiplex PCR, and TCRdb's table has in-frame clones only and misses some. Of some 100,000 clones listed, roughly 88% are singletons. Sequenced input: PBMCs. The receptors were gathered from a woman between 18 and 30 years old in good health and CMV-seronegative.

The sample holds one count of this clone. The chain couples TRBV9 to TRBJ2-3; D might be TRBD2 (6 bases). The CDR3 covers 16 residues. The germline V gene has CDR1 SGDLS and CDR2 YYNGEE. With 4 bases removed from V and 0 bases from J, the gap between germline ends came to 15 bases. Here the CDR3 DNA reads TGTGCCAGCAGCATTAGTTCTAGCGATAGCACAGATACGCAGTATTTT. This sequence encodes CASSISSSDSTDTQYF. The variable domain in full, completed from reference TRBV9 and TRBJ2-3, reads DSGVTQTPKHLITATGQRVTLRCSPRSGDLSVYWYQQSLDQGLQFLIQYYNGEERAKGNILERFSAQQFPDLHSELNLSSLELGDSALYFCASSISSSDSTDTQYFGPGTRLTVL.

This chain uses TRBV5-5 with TRBJ2-3; 9 bases line up with TRBD1. The CDR3 runs to 15 residues. The germline gives CDR1 SGHKS, CDR2 YYEKEE (reference sequence). The V segment lost 5 bases and the J segment 0 bases; nucleotides outside the gene matches: 4. DNA of the CDR3: TGTGCCAGCAGGCAAGACAGGGGGAGCACAGATACGCAGTATTTT. It codes for CASRQDRGSTDTQYF.

This clone was recorded a few times. V and J are TRBV6-5 and TRBJ1-5; TRBD1 might be the D (5 bases). V lost 6 bases, J lost 5 bases, and 17 bases lay in between. CDR1 is MNHEY and CDR2 is SVGAGI in the germline V gene. The CDR3 covers 15 residues. This CDR3 is CASSWGPRGDQPQHF. CDR3 bases: TGTGCCAGCAGCTGGGGCCCCAGAGGAGATCAGCCCCAGCATTTT.

This sequence joins TRBV9 and TRBJ1-3; 7 bases match TRBD1. The germline V gene encodes CDR1 SGDLS and CDR2 YYNGEE. V trimming: 0 bases; J trimming: 0 bases; junction bases outside the gene matches: 9. The CDR3 sequence is 18 residues long. The DNA for the CDR3 is TGTGCCAGCAGCGTAGCCCCCTCGGACAGGCGCTCTGGAAACACCATATATTTT. This gives the protein CASSVAPSDRRSGNTIYF.

This sequence joins TRBV27 and TRBJ1-5; no clear D gene. CDR1 and CDR2 (germline): MNHEY, SMNVEV (reference sequence). Deletions cut 3 bases from V and 7 bases from J, with 10 bases between. The CDR3 contains 13 residues. The chain's CDR3 is CASSFLGKQPQHF. The DNA of the CDR3 is TGTGCCAGCAGTTTCCTAGGAAAGCAGCCCCAGCATTTT.

The V call is TRBV4-3, the J call TRBJ2-5, with 7 bases aligning to TRBD2. Germline values: CDR1 LGHNA, CDR2 YSLEER. The V gene end was trimmed by 3 bases and the J gene end by 5 bases; junction bases not matched to a gene: 12. The CDR3 covers 16 residues. The CDR3 region has the DNA TGCGCCAGCAGCCAGGGGTATGGGGGGGGAGAGGAGACCCAGTACTTC. Translation gives CASSQGYGGGEETQYF.

This sequence joins TRBV4-1 and TRBJ2-7; maybe TRBD1 (5 bases). CDR3 size: 15 residues. V lost 4 bases to trimming and J lost 2 bases, with 15 bases between them. Germline V gives CDR1 MGHRA, CDR2 YSYEKL. The chain's CDR3 is CASSPPNRSAYEQYF. The CDR3 nucleotides are TGCGCCAGCAGCCCTCCCAACAGGTCCGCCTACGAGCAGTACTTC.

The V call is TRBV4-1, the J call TRBJ2-2; D is perhaps TRBD2 (6 bases). Trimming pared 4 bases from V and 1 base from J, leaving 10 bases between. CDR1 is MGHRA, CDR2 YSYEKL, per germline. This CDR3 is built from 15 residues. This CDR3 reads CASSPRDWNTGELFF. Here the CDR3 DNA reads TGCGCCAGCAGCCCTAGGGACTGGAACACCGGGGAGCTGTTTTTT.

The chain links TRBV9 to TRBJ1-6, with a weak D call TRBD1 (6 bases). This CDR3 region has 13 residues. V lost 7 bases and J lost 9, with 14 bases in between. The germline V gene has CDR1 SGDLS and CDR2 YYNGEE. The CDR3 bases are TGTGCCAGCGCACATACAGGGAGTTCACCCCTCCACTTT. This codes for CASAHTGSSPLHF.

This clone is a singleton in its sample. The chain joins TRBV10-2 to TRBJ2-3; 7 bases map to TRBD2. The J segment lost 1 base and the V segment lost 3 bases, leaving 4 bases of the junction unmatched. Germline V gives CDR1 WSHSY, CDR2 SAAADI. The CDR3 totals 15 residues. The CDR3 DNA sequence: TGCGCCAGCAGTGAATACACTAGCGGCACAGATACGCAGTATTTT. Protein product: CASSEYTSGTDTQYF.

This clone is medium-sized by share. This chain joins TRBV6-5 and TRBJ2-1, with TRBD2 matching 9 bases. Germline V lookup: CDR1 MNHEY, CDR2 SVGAGI. This CDR3 is 14 amino acids long. The V segment lost 7 bases and the J segment 2 bases; nucleotides outside the gene matches: 3. In DNA form, the CDR3 reads TGTGCCAGCAACAGCGGGGGGACCTACAATGAGCAGTTCTTC. It encodes CASNSGGTYNEQFF.

The rearrangement joins TRBV19 to TRBJ1-1; 8 bases agree with TRBD1. This CDR3 region has 13 residues. The ends lost 6 bases at V and 8 bases at J; junction bases unmatched: 8. Per germline, CDR1 LNHDA and CDR2 SQIVND (reference sequence). CDR3 region: CASRDPDRAEAFF. The CDR3 coding sequence is TGTGCCAGTAGGGACCCGGACAGGGCCGAAGCTTTCTTT.

The chain recombines TRBV9 with TRBJ2-7, with 9 bases that match TRBD1. The V gene's germline CDR1 is SGDLS and CDR2 YYNGEE. The CDR3 is 14 amino acids. V dropped 5 bases and J dropped 2; count of bases not matched to a gene: 5. In DNA, the CDR3 is TGTGCCAGCAGTTCGACAGGGGGGCCCTACGAGCAGTACTTC. Protein: CASSSTGGPYEQYF.

The V and J genes are TRBV5-6 and TRBJ2-7; D may be TRBD2 (6 bases). The CDR3 is 16 residues long. Trimming removed 0 bases from V and 3 bases from J, with 16 bases in between. The germline V gene has CDR1 SGHDT and CDR2 YYEEEE. CDR3 bases: TGTGCCAGCAGCTTGGGCGGGATCAGGGAGCTCTACGAGCAGTACTTC. It encodes CASSLGGIRELYEQYF.

The DNA for the CDR3 is TGTGCCAGCAGCAAAGAAAGAGACAGGGGCCACACTCTCCTCAGCTCTGGAAACACCATATATTTT. Protein: CASSKERDRGHTLLSSGNTIYF. The chain combines TRBV21-1 with TRBJ1-3; TRBD1, as called in the table, went unchecked against the DNA. TRBV21-1 is annotated as a pseudogene. The CDR3 is made up of 22 amino acids.

The V call is TRBV19, the J call TRBJ1-1; 7 bases are shared with TRBD1. This CDR3 is built from 20 residues. V dropped 3 bases and J dropped 0; count of bases not matched to a gene: 19. Germline V gene data show CDR1 as LNHDA and CDR2 as SQIVND (reference sequence). CDR3 in amino acids: CASSIPPRETGLSMNTEAFF. CDR3 coding DNA: TGTGCCAGTAGTATTCCACCCCGTGAGACAGGGCTGAGCATGAACACTGAAGCTTTCTTT.

This clone was counted once. The V call is TRBV30, the J call TRBJ2-7; no definite D call. V lost 2 bases and J 2 bases, leaving 13 bases between the germline ends. CDR1 and CDR2 from the germline V gene are GTSNPN and SVGIG (reference sequence). The CDR3 length is 14 residues. CDR3 DNA: TGTGCCTGGAGTACTGATAGCTACACCTACGAGCAGTACTTC. Translation: CAWSTDSYTYEQYF.

The chain is built from TRBV7-3 and TRBJ2-3; possibly TRBD2 for D (6 bases). Germline assignment: CDR1 SGHTA and CDR2 FQGTGA. Trimming pared 5 bases from V and 0 bases from J, leaving 6 bases between. The CDR3 is 13 amino acids. The CDR3 loop is CASSGGSTDTQYF. CDR3 in DNA: TGTGCCAGCAGCGGGGGGAGCACAGATACGCAGTATTTT.